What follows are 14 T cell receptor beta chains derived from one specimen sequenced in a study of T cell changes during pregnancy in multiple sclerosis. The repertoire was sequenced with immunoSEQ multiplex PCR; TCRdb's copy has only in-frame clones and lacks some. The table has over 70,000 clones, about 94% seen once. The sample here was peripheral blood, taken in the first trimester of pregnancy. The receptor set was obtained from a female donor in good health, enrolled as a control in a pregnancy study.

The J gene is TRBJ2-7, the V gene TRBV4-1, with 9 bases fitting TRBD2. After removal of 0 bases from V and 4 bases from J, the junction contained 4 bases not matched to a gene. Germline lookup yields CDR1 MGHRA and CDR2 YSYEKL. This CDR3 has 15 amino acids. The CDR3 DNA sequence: TGCGCCAGCAGCCAAGATAGCGGGGGATGGTACGAGCAGTACTTC. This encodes CASSQDSGGWYEQYF.

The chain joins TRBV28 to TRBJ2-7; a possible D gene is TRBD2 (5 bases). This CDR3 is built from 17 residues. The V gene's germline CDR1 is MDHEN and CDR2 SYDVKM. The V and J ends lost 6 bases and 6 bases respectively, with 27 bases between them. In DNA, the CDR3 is TGTGCCAGCAGAGGGCCCAAGGGAGTGGCGCCCCCCTCCGAGCAGTACTTC. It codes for CASRGPKGVAPPSEQYF.

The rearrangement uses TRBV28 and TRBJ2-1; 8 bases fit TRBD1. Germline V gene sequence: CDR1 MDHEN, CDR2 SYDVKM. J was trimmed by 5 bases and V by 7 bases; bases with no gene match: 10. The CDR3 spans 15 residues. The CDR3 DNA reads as TGTGCCAGCATCCCCAACCGGGACAGGAACAATGAGCAGTTCTTC. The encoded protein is CASIPNRDRNNEQFF. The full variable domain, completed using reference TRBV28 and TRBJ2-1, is DVKVTQSSRYLVKRTGEKVFLECVQDMDHENMFWYRQDPGLGLRLIYFSYDVKMKEKGDIPEGYSVSREKKERFSLILESASTNQTSMYLCASIPNRDRNNEQFFGPGTRLTVL.

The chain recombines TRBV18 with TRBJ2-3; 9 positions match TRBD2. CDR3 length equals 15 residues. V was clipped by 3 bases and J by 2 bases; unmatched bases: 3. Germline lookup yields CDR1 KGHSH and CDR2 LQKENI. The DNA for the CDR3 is TGTGCCAGCTCACCGCGGGAGGGATACACAGATACGCAGTATTTT. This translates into CASSPREGYTDTQYF. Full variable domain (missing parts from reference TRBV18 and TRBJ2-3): NAGVMQNPRHLVRRRGQEARLRCSPMKGHSHVYWYRQLPEEGLKFMVYLQKENIIDESGMPKERFSAEFPKEGPSILRIQQVVRGDSAAYFCASSPREGYTDTQYFGPGTRLTVL.

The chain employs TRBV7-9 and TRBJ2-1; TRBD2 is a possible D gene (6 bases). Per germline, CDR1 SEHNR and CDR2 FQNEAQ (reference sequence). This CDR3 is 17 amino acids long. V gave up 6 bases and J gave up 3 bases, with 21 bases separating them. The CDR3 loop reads CASSPGLPFSDYNEQFF. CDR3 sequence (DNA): TGTGCCAGCAGTCCGGGACTCCCCTTTTCCGACTACAATGAGCAGTTCTTC.

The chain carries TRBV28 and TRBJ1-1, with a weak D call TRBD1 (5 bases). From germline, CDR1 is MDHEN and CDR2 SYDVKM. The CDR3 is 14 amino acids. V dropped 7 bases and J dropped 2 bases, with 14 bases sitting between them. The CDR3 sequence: CASIIGGDNTEAFF. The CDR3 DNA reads TGTGCCAGCATCATCGGGGGTGACAACACTGAAGCTTTCTTT.

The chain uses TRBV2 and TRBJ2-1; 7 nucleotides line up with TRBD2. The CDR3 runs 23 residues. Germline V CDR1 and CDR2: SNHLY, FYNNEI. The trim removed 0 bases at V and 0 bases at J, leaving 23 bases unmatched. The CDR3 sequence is CASSEAGRERLIGREFSYNEQFF. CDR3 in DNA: TGTGCCAGCAGTGAAGCGGGTAGGGAACGGCTTATCGGGCGGGAGTTCTCCTACAATGAGCAGTTCTTC.

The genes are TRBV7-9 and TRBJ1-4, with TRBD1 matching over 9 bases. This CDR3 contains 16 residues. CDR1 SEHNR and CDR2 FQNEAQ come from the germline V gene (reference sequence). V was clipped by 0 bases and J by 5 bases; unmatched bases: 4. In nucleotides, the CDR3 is TGTGCCAGCAGCTTAGCTCCGGGACAGGGAAATGAAAAACTGTTTTTT. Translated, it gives CASSLAPGQGNEKLFF.

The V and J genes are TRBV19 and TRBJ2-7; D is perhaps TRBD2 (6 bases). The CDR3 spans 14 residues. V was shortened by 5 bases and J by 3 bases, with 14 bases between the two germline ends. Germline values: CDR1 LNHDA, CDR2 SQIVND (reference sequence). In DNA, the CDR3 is TGTGCCAGTAGTCCCTGGGACTCCTTCTACGAGCAGTACTTC. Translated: CASSPWDSFYEQYF. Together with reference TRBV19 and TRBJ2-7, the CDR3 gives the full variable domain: DGGITQSPKYLFRKEGQNVTLSCEQNLNHDAMYWYRQDPGQGLRLIYYSQIVNDFQKGDIAEGYSVSREKKESFPLTVTSAQKNPTAFYLCASSPWDSFYEQYFGPGTRLTVT.

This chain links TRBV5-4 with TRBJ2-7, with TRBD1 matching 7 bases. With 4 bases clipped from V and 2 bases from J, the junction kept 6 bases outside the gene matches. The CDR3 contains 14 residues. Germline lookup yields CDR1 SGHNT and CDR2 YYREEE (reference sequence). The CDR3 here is CASSQGGRTYEQYF. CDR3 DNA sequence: TGTGCCAGCAGCCAAGGGGGCCGCACCTACGAGCAGTACTTC.

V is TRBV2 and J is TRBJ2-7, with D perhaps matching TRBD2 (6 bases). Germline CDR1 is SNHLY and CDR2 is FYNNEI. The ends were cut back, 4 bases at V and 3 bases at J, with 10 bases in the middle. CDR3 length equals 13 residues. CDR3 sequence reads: CASSAGRYYEQYF. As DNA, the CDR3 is TGTGCCAGCAGTGCGGGGAGGTACTACGAGCAGTACTTC.

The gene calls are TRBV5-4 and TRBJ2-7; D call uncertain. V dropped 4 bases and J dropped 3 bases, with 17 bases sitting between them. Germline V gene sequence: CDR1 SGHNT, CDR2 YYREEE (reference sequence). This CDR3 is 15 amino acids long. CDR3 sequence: CASSKDKSSIYEQYF. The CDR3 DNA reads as TGTGCCAGCAGCAAAGACAAATCCTCTATCTACGAGCAGTACTTC.

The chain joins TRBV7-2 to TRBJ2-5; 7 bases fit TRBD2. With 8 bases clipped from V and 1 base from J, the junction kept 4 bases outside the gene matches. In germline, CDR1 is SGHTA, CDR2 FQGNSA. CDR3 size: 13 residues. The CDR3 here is CASGRERQETQYF. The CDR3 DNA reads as TGTGCCAGCGGGCGGGAGCGCCAAGAGACCCAGTACTTC.

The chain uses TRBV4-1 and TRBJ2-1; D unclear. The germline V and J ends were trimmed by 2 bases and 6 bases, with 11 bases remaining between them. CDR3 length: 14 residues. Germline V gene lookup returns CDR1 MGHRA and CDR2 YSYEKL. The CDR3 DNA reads TGCGCCAGCAGCCAACAAGCATTGTTCAATGAGCAGTTCTTC. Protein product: CASSQQALFNEQFF.